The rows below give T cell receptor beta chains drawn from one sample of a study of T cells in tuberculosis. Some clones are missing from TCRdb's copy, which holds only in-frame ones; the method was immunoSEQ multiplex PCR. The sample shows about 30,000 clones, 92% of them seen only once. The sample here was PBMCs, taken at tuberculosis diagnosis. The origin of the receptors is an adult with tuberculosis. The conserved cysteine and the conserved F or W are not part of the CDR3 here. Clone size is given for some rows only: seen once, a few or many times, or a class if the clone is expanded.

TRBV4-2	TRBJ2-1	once	ASSQGVSNEQF
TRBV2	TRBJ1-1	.	ASLSGQDYTEAF
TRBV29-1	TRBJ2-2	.	SVGTLVSNTGELF
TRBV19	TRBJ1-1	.	ASSIRRDRGNTEAF
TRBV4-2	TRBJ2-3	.	ASSQETSGGLPGADTQY
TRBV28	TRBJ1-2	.	ASSSQGTRGYT
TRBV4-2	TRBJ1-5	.	ASSQERNGFVG
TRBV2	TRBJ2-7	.	ASNHRGSYEQY
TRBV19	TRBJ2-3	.	ASSITVTDTQY
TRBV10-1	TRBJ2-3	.	ASSESAGVGGDTQY
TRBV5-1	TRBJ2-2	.	ASRGRGDTGELF
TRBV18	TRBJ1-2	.	ASSPGTGHGYT
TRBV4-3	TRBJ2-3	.	ASSQGTGYTDTQY
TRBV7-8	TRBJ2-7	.	ASSFPLRGNSYEQY
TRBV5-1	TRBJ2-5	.	ASSLGLAVQETQY
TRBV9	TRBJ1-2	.	ASSEGTGRKTNNGYT
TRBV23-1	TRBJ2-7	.	ASSQFRPGKGYEQY
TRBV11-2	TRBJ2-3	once	ASSSFPGRGDTQY
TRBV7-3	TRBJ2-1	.	ASSSTGTQYNEQF
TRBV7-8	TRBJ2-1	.	ASSLGPTSGDNEQF
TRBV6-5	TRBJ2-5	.	ASSYVGQETQY
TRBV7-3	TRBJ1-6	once	ASSHRQAPPLH
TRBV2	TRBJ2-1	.	ASSEVSGRAYNEQF
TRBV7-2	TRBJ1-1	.	ASSLGQGFAEAF
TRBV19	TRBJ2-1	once	ASGTGAGGNNEQF
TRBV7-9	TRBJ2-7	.	ASSLSRWYEQY
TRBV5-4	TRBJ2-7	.	ASSPRRGTSSYEQY
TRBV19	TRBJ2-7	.	ASSPPGGVYEQY
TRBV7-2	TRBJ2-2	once	ASSFKRGGNTGELF
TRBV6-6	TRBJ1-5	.	ASREGQNLNQPQH
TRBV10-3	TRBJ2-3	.	AIRRSGSTDTQY
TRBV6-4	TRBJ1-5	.	ASSQDRASNQPQH
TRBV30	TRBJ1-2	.	AWENYGYT
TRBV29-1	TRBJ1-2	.	STRQGEGYT
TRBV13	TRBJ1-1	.	ASSLRGQTEAF
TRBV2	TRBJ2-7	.	ASTPGGPYEQY
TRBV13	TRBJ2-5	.	ASSPWPQETQY
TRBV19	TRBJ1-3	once	ASSADLSGGNTIY
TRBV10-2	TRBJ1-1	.	ASSWGGETEAF